Sequencing of this T cell receptor (beta chain) was carried out in a study of CD8+CD57+ T cells in acquired aplastic anemia. Study context: Sorted cells (CD4+ and CD8+) yielded DNA amounts that averaged about 3.4 ug.

Germline-derived CDR1 and CDR2 are WNHNN and SYGVQD (reference sequence). J gave up 9 bases and V 6 bases, and 8 bases lay outside the gene matches. There are 15 residues in the CDR3. The use of genomic DNA as template underpinned the TCR beta VDJ and CDR3 profiling. TCRdb re-called the reads through MiXCR, storing one row per CDR3 protein. The data hold about 190,000 distinct CDR3 sequences, with approximately 49% observed a single time. This sequence originates from a human donor in good health, serving as a control. Source material: sorted CD4+, CD8+, or CD8+CD57+ T cells (not recorded which) from PBMCs. The rearrangement links TRBV10-1 to TRBJ2-1; 13 bases are a match to TRBD2. This chain's CDR3 is CASSGGLAGVIEQFF. The CDR3 coding sequence is TGCGCCAGCAGCGGCGGACTAGCGGGAGTTATTGAGCAGTTCTTC.